The 30 T cell receptor beta chains below all came from one sample that was sequenced in a study of cytomegalovirus exposure and HLA in healthy donors. Researchers ran the PCR with 60 Vbeta and 13 Jbeta primers. Repertoires were generated with immunoSEQ multiplex PCR, while TCRdb's copy carries only in-frame clones and drops some. This sample carries 100,000 or so clones, 75% to 90% of them seen once, and the ten largest clones take approximately 3.6%. The sample taken for sequencing was PBMCs. The receptors originated from a man in his thirties or forties in good health and CMV-seronegative.

For the CDR3, the DNA is TGCAGCGTCCGACAGGGGGGCGGCCAAGAGACCCAGTACTTC. This encodes CSVRQGGGQETQYF. The rearrangement links TRBV29-1 to TRBJ2-5, with 9 bases fitting TRBD1. The CDR3 runs to 14 residues. V lost 6 bases, J lost 1 base, and 6 bases stayed unmatched. Germline V lookup: CDR1 SQVTM, CDR2 ANQGSEA.

V gene TRBV7-7 combines with J gene TRBJ2-5; 7 positions match TRBD2. Trimming took 5 bases from V and 6 from J; bases not matched to a gene: 15. Looked up from germline, CDR1 is SSHAT and CDR2 is FNYEAQ (reference sequence). The CDR3 totals 16 residues. DNA of the CDR3: TGTGCCAGCAGCCCCGACGGGGGGACTCTCCCCCAGACCCAGTACTTC. Amino acids: CASSPDGGTLPQTQYF.

This clone showed up just once. This rearrangement joins TRBV7-8 to TRBJ2-6; the D is unclear. Trimming removed 2 bases at V and 2 bases at J, with 7 bases between. This CDR3 is 15 amino acids long. Germline V gene sequence: CDR1 SGHVS, CDR2 FQNEAQ. The CDR3, as DNA: TGTGCCAGCAGCTTAAAAGCAACTGGGGCCAACGTCCTGACTTTC. Translation: CASSLKATGANVLTF.

This clone appeared once. CDR3 amino acids: CASSLFPSGSTYNEQFF. CDR3 sequence (DNA): TGTGCCAGCAGCTTATTTCCTAGCGGGAGCACCTACAATGAGCAGTTCTTC. V usage is TRBV7-3 and J usage is TRBJ2-1, with TRBD2 identical over 10 bases. V was clipped by 2 bases and J by 2 bases; unmatched bases: 6. This CDR3 has 17 residues. The germline CDR1 and CDR2 sequences are SGHTA and FQGTGA.

The chain joins TRBV7-9 to TRBJ2-7, with D possibly TRBD1 on 6 matching bases. There are 15 residues in the CDR3. CDR1 is SEHNR and CDR2 is FQNEAQ in the germline V gene (reference sequence). The V and J ends lost 4 bases and 5 bases respectively, with 18 bases between them. The CDR3 loop reads CASSSRGQPPDEQYF. CDR3 coding DNA: TGTGCCAGCAGCTCCCGAGGACAGCCGCCCGACGAGCAGTACTTC.

The chain has TRBV5-6 and TRBJ2-5; 8 positions agree with TRBD1. Germline CDR1 reads SGHDT; CDR2 reads YYEEEE. This CDR3 is 13 amino acids long. The J segment lost 5 bases and the V segment lost 7 bases, leaving 7 bases of the junction unmatched. CDR3 protein: CASGYRGMETQYF. The CDR3 nucleotides read TGTGCCAGCGGTTACAGGGGGATGGAGACCCAGTACTTC.

J is TRBJ2-6 and V is TRBV5-1; D remains unclear. The CDR3 length is 16 residues. Trimming removed 4 bases from V and 0 bases from J, with 11 bases in between. Germline CDR1 is SGHRS and CDR2 is YFSETQ. CDR3 bases: TGCGCCAGCAGCCCGGGTAGAGTCTCTGGGGCCAACGTCCTGACTTTC. It encodes CASSPGRVSGANVLTF.

V usage is TRBV7-6 and J usage is TRBJ1-2, with 10 bases identical to TRBD1. CDR1 and CDR2 from the germline V gene are SGHVS and FNYEAQ. V lost 5 bases to trimming and J lost 8 bases; unmatched junction nucleotides: 8. CDR3 length: 14 residues. CDR3 nucleotide sequence: TGTGCCAGCAGCCTAGGACAGGGGGGCAGCGGCTACACCTTC. It yields the protein CASSLGQGGSGYTF.

A remark on this clone: The sample carries other DNA sequences with the same CDR3. CDR3 in amino acids: CSVEDRRGGTNYGYTF. The CDR3 region has the DNA TGCAGCGTTGAAGATAGGAGAGGAGGCACCAACTATGGCTACACCTTC. The chain uses TRBV29-1 and TRBJ1-2; D unclear. Germline CDR1 reads SQVTM; CDR2 reads ANQGSEA. This CDR3 region has 16 residues. Trimming shortened V by 0 bases and J by 2 bases, and 16 bases separated the two germline ends.

The chain uses TRBV7-2 and TRBJ2-7; tentative D call: TRBD1 (6 bases). The CDR3 sequence is 15 residues long. Germline V lookup: CDR1 SGHTA, CDR2 FQGNSA. V gave up 6 bases and J gave up 6 bases, with 21 bases separating them. The CDR3 sequence: CASSTDSGASSEQYF. CDR3 in DNA: TGTGCCAGCAGTACAGACTCAGGGGCCTCATCCGAGCAGTACTTC.

CDR3 coding DNA: TGTGCCAGCAGTTCGCGGACAGGGGAAGGCGAAAAACTGTTTTTT. It translates to CASSSRTGEGEKLFF. The chain employs TRBV27 and TRBJ1-4, with TRBD1 identical over 9 bases. Trimming removed 4 bases from V and 8 bases from J; junction bases left unmatched: 8. This CDR3 contains 15 residues. Germline lookup yields CDR1 MNHEY and CDR2 SMNVEV (reference sequence).

The count of this clone is one. The rearrangement uses TRBV27 and TRBJ1-2, with 8 bases aligning to TRBD1. The CDR3 is made up of 14 amino acids. J gave up 5 bases and V 6 bases, and 8 bases lay outside the gene matches. CDR1 is MNHEY, CDR2 SMNVEV, per germline (reference sequence). The CDR3 bases are TGTGCCAGCAGGTCGACAGGGGTTAGTTATGGCTACACCTTC. Protein sequence: CASRSTGVSYGYTF.

The chain recombines TRBV7-9 with TRBJ1-5, with TRBD1 identical over 9 bases. After removal of 2 bases from V and 1 base from J, the junction contained 3 bases not matched to a gene. Germline-derived CDR1 and CDR2 are SEHNR and FQNEAQ (reference sequence). The CDR3 is made up of 16 amino acids. CDR3 sequence: CASSLFGTGSNQPQHF. Written as DNA, the CDR3 is TGTGCCAGCAGCTTATTCGGGACAGGGAGCAATCAGCCCCAGCATTTT.

V usage is TRBV11-2 and J usage is TRBJ1-1; D gene uncertain. This CDR3 comprises 15 residues. CDR1 and CDR2 from the germline V gene are SGHAT and FQNNGV. V dropped 1 base and J dropped 6 bases, with 15 bases sitting between them. Written as DNA, the CDR3 is TGTGCCAGCAGCTTAGGAAGTATCGGGGTCCCTGAAGCTTTCTTT. It is translated as CASSLGSIGVPEAFF.

The sample holds one count of this clone. This sequence joins TRBV11-3 and TRBJ2-7; a possible D gene is TRBD2 (5 bases). Trimming left V 1 base short and J 5 bases short, with 9 bases between. Germline loops: CDR1 SGHNT, CDR2 YENEEA. The CDR3 is 13 amino acids. The CDR3 loop reads CASSLGTRDEQYF. Written as DNA, the CDR3 is TGTGCCAGCAGCTTAGGGACTCGTGACGAGCAGTACTTC.

The genes are TRBV5-1 and TRBJ2-7, with 7 bases lining up with TRBD2. CDR3 length: 14 residues. The ends lost 5 bases at V and 2 bases at J; junction bases unmatched: 7. CDR1 and CDR2 (germline): SGHRS, YFSETQ. The CDR3 DNA reads as TGCGCCAGCAGGCAAGGCGGGGGACCCTACGAGCAGTACTTC. Amino acids: CASRQGGGPYEQYF.

The J gene is TRBJ2-7, the V gene TRBV27; 13 bases are shared with TRBD2. V dropped 9 bases and J dropped 3; count of bases not matched to a gene: 5. Germline CDR1 reads MNHEY; CDR2 reads SMNVEV (reference sequence). This CDR3 comprises 14 residues. CDR3 sequence reads: CASRLAGGLYEQYF. The CDR3 bases are TGTGCCAGTAGACTAGCGGGGGGCCTCTACGAGCAGTACTTC.

The chain employs TRBV7-2 and TRBJ1-4, with D possibly matching TRBD1 (6 bases). Trimming took 5 bases from V and 6 from J, leaving 16 bases between them. Germline-derived CDR1 and CDR2 are SGHTA and FQGNSA. The CDR3 extends over 15 amino acids. CDR3 amino acids: CASSRTGLRDEKLFF. The CDR3 coding sequence is TGTGCCAGCAGCCGCACAGGGCTCAGGGATGAAAAACTGTTTTTT.

The chain links TRBV6-1 to TRBJ1-2; unclear D gene. From germline, CDR1 is MNHNS and CDR2 SASEGT. CDR3 length equals 15 residues. Deletions cut 7 bases from V and 0 bases from J, with 15 bases between. Here the CDR3 DNA reads TGTGCCAGCAAGTTAATTCAGGCGCCTAACTATGGCTACACCTTC. Protein: CASKLIQAPNYGYTF.

This clone has only one observation. This sequence joins TRBV9 and TRBJ2-6, with a tentative D call TRBD1 (5 bases). This CDR3 region has 15 residues. CDR1 and CDR2 from the germline V gene are SGDLS and YYNGEE. Between the trimmed V and J ends, which lost 4 bases and 4 bases, there was a span of 12 bases. CDR3 bases: TGTGCCAGCAGCCCACAGGTCTCAGGGGCCAACGTCCTGACTTTC. It specifies CASSPQVSGANVLTF.

V gene TRBV7-9 combines with J gene TRBJ2-3; D uncertain. Trimming pared 1 base from V and 2 bases from J, leaving 7 bases between. The CDR3 extends over 14 amino acids. Germline V lookup: CDR1 SEHNR, CDR2 FQNEAQ (reference sequence). The CDR3: CASSLGTYTDTQYF. CDR3 nucleotides: TGTGCCAGCAGCTTAGGCACTTACACAGATACGCAGTATTTT.

This clone was recorded a few times. The V call is TRBV19, the J call TRBJ2-7; 8 bases agree with TRBD1. Germline loops: CDR1 LNHDA, CDR2 SQIVND (reference sequence). V lost 4 bases to trimming and J lost 3 bases; unmatched junction nucleotides: 2. This CDR3 contains 13 residues. The CDR3 region is CASSSGQGYEQYF. CDR3 DNA sequence: TGTGCCAGTAGTAGCGGACAGGGCTACGAGCAGTACTTC.

This chain links TRBV6-5 with TRBJ1-3; the match to TRBD1 covers 7 bases. Trimming cost V 6 bases and J 3 bases; bases outside gene matches: 5. The CDR3 runs 14 residues. Germline V gene lookup returns CDR1 MNHEY and CDR2 SVGAGI. The CDR3 DNA follows: TGTGCCAGCAGCCGGACAGGTTTTGGAAACACCATATATTTT. Its translation is CASSRTGFGNTIYF.

This sequence joins TRBV21-1 and TRBJ1-1. TRBV21-1 counts as a pseudogene. This CDR3 comprises 21 residues. The CDR3 region has the DNA TGTGCCAGCAGCAAAGAAAGTGGCCCCTGCCGCGGGAGGTTATTGAACACTGAAGCTTTCTTT. Protein: CASSKESGPCRGRLLNTEAFF.

The chain employs TRBV5-6 and TRBJ2-5; 8 bases agree with TRBD2. The J segment lost 9 bases and the V segment lost 3 bases, leaving 7 bases of the junction unmatched. This CDR3 is built from 13 residues. The germline CDR1 and CDR2 sequences are SGHDT and YYEEEE. The CDR3 is CASSYSSGKAQYF. DNA for the CDR3: TGTGCCAGCAGCTATAGTAGCGGGAAGGCCCAGTACTTC. Full variable domain (rest looked up from reference TRBV5-6 and TRBJ2-5): DAGVTQSPTHLIKTRGQQVTLRCSPKSGHDTVSWYQQALGQGPQFIFQYYEEEERQRGNFPDRFSGHQFPNYSSELNVNALLLGDSALYLCASSYSSGKAQYFGPGTRLLVL.

The chain employs TRBV5-1 and TRBJ2-2, with D possibly matching TRBD2 (6 bases). The germline V gene encodes CDR1 SGHRS and CDR2 YFSETQ. The CDR3 spans 14 residues. Trimming took 1 base from V and 7 from J, leaving 11 bases between them. CDR3 loop: CASSLSGEIGELFF. DNA for the CDR3: TGCGCCAGCAGCTTGTCGGGGGAGATCGGGGAGCTGTTTTTT.

V and J are TRBV30 and TRBJ2-7; D might be TRBD2 (7 bases). This CDR3 has 12 amino acids. Germline loops: CDR1 GTSNPN, CDR2 SVGIG (reference sequence). The V gene lost 7 bases and the J gene lost 3 bases, with 13 bases spanning the gap. The CDR3 sequence: CAFGGGGYEQYF. Written as DNA, the CDR3 is TGTGCCTTCGGGGGCGGGGGCTACGAGCAGTACTTC.

V gene TRBV4-3 combines with J gene TRBJ1-5; TRBD1 matches 8 bases. CDR1 is LGHNA, CDR2 YSLEER, per germline. The V segment lost 3 bases and the J segment 6 bases; nucleotides outside the gene matches: 4. The CDR3 is made up of 14 amino acids. Written as DNA, the CDR3 is TGCGCCAGCAGCCACCGACAGGGGAGTCAGCCCCAGCATTTT. It translates to CASSHRQGSQPQHF.

The chain uses TRBV9 and TRBJ2-7; 7 bases align to TRBD2. CDR3 length: 15 amino acids. Germline V gene sequence: CDR1 SGDLS, CDR2 YYNGEE. The ends lost 0 bases at V and 6 bases at J; junction bases unmatched: 9. The CDR3 nucleotides are TGTGCCAGCAGCGTAGGGGAGGGAGCGGGACGCGAGCAGTACTTC. Encoded protein: CASSVGEGAGREQYF.

V is TRBV9 and J is TRBJ2-7, with D perhaps TRBD1 (5 bases). CDR3 length: 13 residues. Germline CDR1 and CDR2: SGDLS and YYNGEE. Deletions cut 3 bases from V and 2 bases from J, with 9 bases between. CDR3 nucleotide sequence: TGTGCCAGCAGCGCCGGACAAACCTACGAGCAGTACTTC. Its protein product is CASSAGQTYEQYF.